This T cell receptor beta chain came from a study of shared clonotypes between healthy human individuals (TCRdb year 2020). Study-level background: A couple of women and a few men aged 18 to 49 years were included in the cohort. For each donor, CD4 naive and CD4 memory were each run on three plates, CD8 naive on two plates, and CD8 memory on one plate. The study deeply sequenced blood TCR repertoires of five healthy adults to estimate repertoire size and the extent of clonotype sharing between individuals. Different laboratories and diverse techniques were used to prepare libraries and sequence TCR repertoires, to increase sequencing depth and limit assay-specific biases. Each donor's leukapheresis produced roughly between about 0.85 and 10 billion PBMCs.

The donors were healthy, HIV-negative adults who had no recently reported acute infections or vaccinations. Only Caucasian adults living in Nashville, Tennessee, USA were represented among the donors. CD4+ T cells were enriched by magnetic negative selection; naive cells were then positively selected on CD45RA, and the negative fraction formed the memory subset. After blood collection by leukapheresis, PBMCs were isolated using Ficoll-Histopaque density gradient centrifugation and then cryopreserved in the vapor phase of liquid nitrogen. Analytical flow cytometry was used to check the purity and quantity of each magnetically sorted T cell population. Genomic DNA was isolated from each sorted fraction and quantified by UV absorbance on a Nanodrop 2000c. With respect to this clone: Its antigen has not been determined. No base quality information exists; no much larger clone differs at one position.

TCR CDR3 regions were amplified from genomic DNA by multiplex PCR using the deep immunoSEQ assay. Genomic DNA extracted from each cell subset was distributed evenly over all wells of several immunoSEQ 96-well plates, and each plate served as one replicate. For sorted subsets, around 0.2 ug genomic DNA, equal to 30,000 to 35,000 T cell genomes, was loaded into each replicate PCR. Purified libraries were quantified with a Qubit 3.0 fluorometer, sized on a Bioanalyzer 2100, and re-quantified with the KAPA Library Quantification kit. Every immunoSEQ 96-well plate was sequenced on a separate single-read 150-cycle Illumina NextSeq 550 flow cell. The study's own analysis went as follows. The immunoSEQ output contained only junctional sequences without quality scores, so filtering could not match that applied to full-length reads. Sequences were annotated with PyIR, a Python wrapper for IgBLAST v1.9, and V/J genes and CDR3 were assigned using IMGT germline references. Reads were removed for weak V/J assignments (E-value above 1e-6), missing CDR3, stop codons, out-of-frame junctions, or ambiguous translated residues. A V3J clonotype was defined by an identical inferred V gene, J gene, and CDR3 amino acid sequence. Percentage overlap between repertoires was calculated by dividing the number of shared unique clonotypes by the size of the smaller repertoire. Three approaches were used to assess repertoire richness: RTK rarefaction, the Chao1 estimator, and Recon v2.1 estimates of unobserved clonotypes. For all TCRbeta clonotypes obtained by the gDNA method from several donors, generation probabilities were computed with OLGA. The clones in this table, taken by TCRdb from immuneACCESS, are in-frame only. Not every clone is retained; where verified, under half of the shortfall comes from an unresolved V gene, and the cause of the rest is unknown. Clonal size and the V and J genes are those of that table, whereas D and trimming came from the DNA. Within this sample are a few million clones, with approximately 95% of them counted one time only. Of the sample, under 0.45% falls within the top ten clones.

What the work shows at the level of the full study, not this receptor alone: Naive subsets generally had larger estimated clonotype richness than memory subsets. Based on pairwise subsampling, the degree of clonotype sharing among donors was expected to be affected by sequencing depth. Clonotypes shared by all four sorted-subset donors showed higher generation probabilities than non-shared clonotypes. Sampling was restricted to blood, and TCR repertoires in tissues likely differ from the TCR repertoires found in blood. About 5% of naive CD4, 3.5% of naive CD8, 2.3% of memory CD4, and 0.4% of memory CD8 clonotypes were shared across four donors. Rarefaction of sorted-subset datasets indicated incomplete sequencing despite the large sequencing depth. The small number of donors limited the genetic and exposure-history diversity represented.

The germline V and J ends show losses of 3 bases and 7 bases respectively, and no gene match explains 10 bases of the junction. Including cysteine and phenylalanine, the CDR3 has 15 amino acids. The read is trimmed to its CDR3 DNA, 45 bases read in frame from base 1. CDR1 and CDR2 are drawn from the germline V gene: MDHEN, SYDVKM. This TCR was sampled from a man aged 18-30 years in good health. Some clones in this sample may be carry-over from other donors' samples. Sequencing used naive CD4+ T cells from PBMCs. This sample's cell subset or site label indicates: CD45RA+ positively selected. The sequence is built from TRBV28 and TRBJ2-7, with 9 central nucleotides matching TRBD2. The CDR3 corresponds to CASSLETSGRGEQYF. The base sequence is TGTGCCAGCAGTTTGGAGACTAGCGGTCGCGGGGAGCAGTACTTC.